The entry below describes one T cell receptor beta chain. The antigen is unknown. From the 5' RACE reads, TCRdb lists one entry per CDR3 protein and no DNA. The sample has about 380,000 distinct CDR3 sequences; the top ten hold 5.2%. The data were obtained in a study of T cells expressing NK-cell markers. For the study at large: Sorted CD3+CD56+NKG2C+, CD3+CD56+NKG2C- and CD3+CD56-NKG2C+ T cells supplied TCR beta repertoires. Eight donors were sequenced, of whom seven were HCMV-seropositive, while the remaining one was HCMV-seronegative.

Whole-study results and caveats: A range of about 1.0-7.0% of CD8+ T cells consisted of dominant NKG2C+ clonotypes in a handful of donors. Whether expanded NKG2C-expressing T cell clones recognize HCMV is unknown.

CDR1 is SGHAT and CDR2 is FQNNGV in the germline V gene. The CDR3 consists of 16 residues. This sequence was found in a man between 18 and 69 years old in good health. The chain combines TRBV11-2 with TRBJ2-7; without DNA, the TCRdb call of TRBD2 cannot be checked. Sequencing was performed on blood T cells: a sorted CD56 or NKG2C T cell subset, CD4+ or CD8+ T cells, or bulk PBMC T cells (not recorded which). CDR3 residues: CASSKTSGGIAYEQYF.